This TCR beta chain was found in a study of blood T cell repertoires in COVID-19. At the level of the study: COVID-19 samples collected from the United States, Italy and Spain covered acute and convalescent phases.

This CDR3 is built from 15 residues. The germline V gene has CDR1 MNHEY and CDR2 SVGAGI. After removal of 8 bases from V and 0 bases from J, the junction contained 8 bases not matched to a gene. As processed by the authors: Reference gene primer amplification gave estimated nucleated cell counts. TCRdb keeps only in-frame clones here, not all; method: immunoSEQ multiplex PCR. The D gene and trimming were derived from the DNA, and the V and J assignments and clone size from that table. The sample holds about 99,000 clones; less than 90% are singletons and the top ten take around 2%. The source material was peripheral blood. The sequence came from a man in his sixties or seventies with active or convalescent COVID-19. The V call is TRBV6-5, the J call TRBJ1-1; 8 bases line up with TRBD1. The CDR3 DNA reads TGTGCCAGCGGTCGGGGACAGGCCATGAACACTGAAGCTTTCTTT. Its translation is CASGRGQAMNTEAFF.